This T cell receptor (beta chain) was retrieved from a study of T-cell reconstitution after alpha-beta-depleted transplantation in children. Trimming cost V 2 bases and J 0 bases; bases outside gene matches: 5. CDR3 length equals 15 residues. Germline CDR1 reads DFQATT; CDR2 reads SNEGSKA (reference sequence). As it was prepared, the TCRbeta library received unique molecular identifiers. TCRdb itself ran the PCR reads through MiXCR, one entry per CDR3 protein. Of roughly 100,000 distinct CDR3 sequences detected, around 7.8% appear once; the ten largest clones hold around 15%. To note about this clonotype: Its target is not known.

Points from the study as a whole: The high TCRbeta diversity at day 60 in some patients came from surviving recipient T cells and thymic progenitors. A year had passed since transplant, and T-cell counts and diversity by then came mostly from newly produced T cells.

This material consisted of PBMCs, taken before TCRalphabeta/CD19-depleted stem cell transplant. The rearrangement uses TRBV20-1 and TRBJ2-7; 9 bases map to TRBD2. The origin of this receptor is a boy aged 2 to 10 with acute lymphoblastic leukemia, due to receive a stem cell transplant. The CDR3 sequence is CSARSSGDYSYEQYF. The CDR3 nucleotides are TGCAGTGCTAGATCTAGCGGGGATTACTCCTACGAGCAGTACTTC.